Listed below are T cell receptor beta chains from one sample, sequenced in a study of Ad26.COV2.S vaccination and SARS-CoV-2 variants. Clones were read by immunoSEQ multiplex PCR, and TCRdb kept only the in-frame ones, dropping some. The sample has about 440,000 clones, less than 95% seen once; the top ten hold approximately 4.5%. The sequenced sample was peripheral blood, obtained in a trial of Ad26.COV2.S vaccine versus placebo. These receptors were obtained from a person between 18 and 60 years old who received the Ad26.COV2.S COVID-19 vaccine or a placebo. Each CDR3 is given with its conserved first and last residue. A D gene is named only where the DNA matches it firmly. A clone size is listed for some rows: how often the clone was seen (once, few, many), or a class if it is expanded.

CDR3aa | CDR3nt | d_gene | abundance | j_gene | v_gene
CASTEGGGRANTQYF | TGTGCCAGCACCGAGGGGGGCGGGAGGGCCAATACGCAGTATTTT | TRBD2 | NA | TRBJ2-3 | TRBV5-6
CASSIVGWEETQYF | TGTGCCAGTAGTATAGTTGGGTGGGAAGAGACCCAGTACTTC | NA | NA | TRBJ2-5 | TRBV19
CASSLRLAGGNEQFF | TGTGCCAGCAGCTTAAGGCTAGCGGGAGGCAATGAGCAGTTCTTC | TRBD2 | NA | TRBJ2-1 | TRBV7-3
CASSLYRALPTYEQYF | TGTGCCAGCAGCCTTTACAGGGCCCTACCCACCTACGAGCAGTACTTC | NA | NA | TRBJ2-7 | TRBV5-8
CASSEAQGGKEGF | TGTGCCAGCAGTGAAGCGCAGGGCGGGAAGGAAGGATTC | NA | NA | TRBJ2-7 | TRBV2
CASSQGTDYNSPLHF | TGTGCCAGCAGCCAAGGGACAGACTATAATTCACCCCTCCACTTT | NA | NA | TRBJ1-6 | TRBV3-1/TRBV3-2
CASSYQTLGTSGRAGETQYF | TGTGCCAGCAGTTACCAAACCCTCGGGACTAGCGGGAGGGCGGGCGAGACCCAGTACTTC | TRBD2 | NA | TRBJ2-5 | TRBV28
CAIAIRQGYNEQFF | TGTGCCATAGCCATCAGACAGGGCTACAATGAGCAGTTCTTC | TRBD1 | once | TRBJ2-1 | TRBV10-3
CSVGQGGKLFF | TGCAGCGTTGGACAGGGCGGGAAACTGTTTTTT | TRBD1 | NA | TRBJ1-4 | TRBV29-1
CASRGRLAGYNEQFF | TGTGCCAGCAGGGGGAGGCTAGCGGGGTACAATGAGCAGTTCTTC | TRBD2 | NA | TRBJ2-1 | TRBV2
CASRTSGANVLTF | TGTGCCAGCAGGACCTCTGGGGCCAACGTCCTGACTTTC | NA | NA | TRBJ2-6 | TRBV27
CASSLDANRNTGELFF | TGCGCCAGCAGCCTGGACGCCAACCGGAACACCGGGGAGCTGTTTTTT | NA | NA | TRBJ2-2 | TRBV5-1
CAISEPPRQEQYF | TGTGCCATCAGTGAGCCCCCCCGACAGGAGCAGTACTTC | NA | NA | TRBJ2-7 | TRBV10-3
CASSSYRTDGRAYEQYF | TGTGCCAGCAGCTCCTACCGTACGGACGGAAGGGCCTACGAGCAGTACTTC | NA | NA | TRBJ2-7 | TRBV7-6
CASSRGSSGLYEQYF | TGTGCCAGCAGCCGGGGGAGTAGCGGACTCTACGAGCAGTACTTC | NA | NA | TRBJ2-7 | TRBV5-6
CASSWDRGLPGYTF | TGTGCCAGCAGCTGGGACAGGGGGCTGCCTGGCTACACCTTC | TRBD1 | NA | TRBJ1-2 | TRBV7-2
CASSYGVHEQYF | TGTGCCAGCAGTTACGGGGTCCACGAGCAGTACTTC | NA | NA | TRBJ2-7 | TRBV12-3/TRBV12-4
CASSLSSQGATGELFF | TGTGCCAGCAGTTTAAGTAGTCAGGGGGCCACCGGGGAGCTGTTTTTT | TRBD1 | NA | TRBJ2-2 | TRBV28
CASSPPPYNEQFF | TGTGCCAGTAGTCCCCCGCCTTACAATGAGCAGTTCTTC | NA | NA | TRBJ2-1 | TRBV19
CASSLTGQNNGYTF | TGTGCCAGCAGCTTAACGGGACAGAACAATGGCTACACCTTC | TRBD1 | once | TRBJ1-2 | TRBV7-6
CASSPSVGLPRGEQYF | TGTGCCAGCAGCCCATCGGTAGGACTGCCTAGGGGTGAGCAGTACTTC | NA | NA | TRBJ2-7 | TRBV16
CASSLTSGSSWSTGELFF | TGTGCCAGCAGTTTGACTAGCGGGAGCTCGTGGAGCACCGGGGAGCTGTTTTTT | TRBD2 | NA | TRBJ2-2 | TRBV5-5
CASSLEGGSYNEQFF | TGTGCCAGCAGCTTAGAAGGGGGGTCCTACAATGAGCAGTTCTTC | NA | NA | TRBJ2-1 | TRBV7-9
CASRLAGDTQYF | TGTGCCAGTAGGCTAGCAGGAGATACGCAGTATTTT | NA | once | TRBJ2-3 | TRBV19
CASSIDLQYPGGYTF | TGTGCCAGTAGTATAGATCTGCAGTACCCGGGTGGCTACACCTTC | NA | NA | TRBJ1-2 | TRBV19
CASSRNRLAGGITYEQYF | TGTGCCAGCAGCCGCAACCGACTAGCGGGAGGGATAACCTACGAGCAGTACTTC | TRBD2 | few | TRBJ2-7 | TRBV7-2
CASSYEGSYNSPLHF | TGCGCCAGCAGTTACGAGGGTTCCTATAATTCACCCCTCCACTTT | NA | NA | TRBJ1-6 | TRBV5-1
CASSLRGAGVVSTDTQYF | TGCGCCAGCAGCCTCCGAGGAGCGGGAGTTGTTAGCACAGATACGCAGTATTTT | TRBD2 | NA | TRBJ2-3 | TRBV4-1
CASSVNRGQAGELFF | TGTGCCAGTAGTGTTAACAGGGGGCAGGCCGGGGAGCTGTTTTTT | TRBD1 | few | TRBJ2-2 | TRBV19
CASSRGEGSYEQYF | TGTGCCAGCTCACGAGGGGAGGGCTCCTACGAGCAGTACTTC | TRBD2 | NA | TRBJ2-7 | TRBV18
CASSSSGQGISNQPQHF | TGTGCCAGCAGCTCCTCGGGACAGGGAATTAGCAATCAGCCCCAGCATTTT | TRBD1 | NA | TRBJ1-5 | TRBV7-9
CASSQGTAGTDTQYF | TGTGCCAGCAGCCAAGGTACAGCTGGCACAGATACGCAGTATTTT | NA | NA | TRBJ2-3 | TRBV3-1/TRBV3-2
CASSLEAGAEAFF | TGTGCCAGCAGCTTGGAGGCAGGGGCGGAAGCTTTCTTT | NA | NA | TRBJ1-1 | TRBV5-5
CASSHGGKRDFQETQYF | TGCGCCAGCAGCCATGGCGGAAAGAGGGACTTCCAAGAGACCCAGTACTTC | NA | NA | TRBJ2-5 | TRBV4-1
CSAGLAADTQYF | TGCAGCGCGGGACTAGCGGCAGATACGCAGTATTTT | TRBD2 | once | TRBJ2-3 | TRBV29-1
CASSLSGTGGGQPQHF | TGCGCCAGCAGCCTCTCCGGGACAGGGGGCGGTCAGCCCCAGCATTTT | TRBD1 | NA | TRBJ1-5 | TRBV5-1
CASSSDRVREQYF | TGTGCCAGCAGCTCCGACAGGGTAAGGGAGCAGTACTTC | TRBD1 | NA | TRBJ2-7 | TRBV7-2
CASSLGLGLAGYEQYF | TGTGCCAGCAGCTTAGGGTTGGGACTAGCGGGATACGAGCAGTACTTC | TRBD2 | NA | TRBJ2-7 | TRBV11-2
CASSLDRGVDTQYF | TGTGCCAGCAGCCTCGACAGGGGGGTGGATACGCAGTATTTT | TRBD1 | NA | TRBJ2-3 | TRBV7-8
CATRLVDTDTQYF | TGTGCCACCCGTTTGGTTGACACAGATACGCAGTATTTT | NA | NA | TRBJ2-3 | TRBV6-5
CASSEIKHVGTAYGYTF | TGTGCCAGCAGCGAAATTAAGCACGTTGGGACGGCCTATGGCTACACCTTC | NA | NA | TRBJ1-2 | TRBV4-2
CASSLVPQTYEQYF | TGCGCCAGCAGCTTGGTTCCTCAAACCTACGAGCAGTACTTC | NA | few | TRBJ2-7 | TRBV5-1
CASSDPTVTGETQYF | TGTGCCAGCAGTGACCCGACAGTCACAGGGGAGACCCAGTACTTC | NA | NA | TRBJ2-5 | TRBV2
CASSPMTNEQFF | TGTGCCAGCAGCCCGATGACTAATGAGCAGTTCTTC | NA | NA | TRBJ2-1 | TRBV7-9
CASSFPGTPYEQYF | TGCGCCAGCAGCTTTCCGGGGACCCCCTACGAGCAGTACTTC | NA | NA | TRBJ2-7 | TRBV5-1
CAGRGSGNTIYF | TGTGCCGGCAGGGGTAGTGGAAACACCATATATTTT | NA | NA | TRBJ1-3 | TRBV10-3
CASSLGLADTDTQYF | TGTGCCAGCAGTTTGGGACTAGCGGACACAGATACGCAGTATTTT | TRBD2 | NA | TRBJ2-3 | TRBV27
CASSLTSRMSTDTQYF | TGTGCCAGCAGCTTGACTAGCAGGATGAGCACAGATACGCAGTATTTT | TRBD2 | NA | TRBJ2-3 | TRBV7-9